These 6 T cell receptor beta chains share one sample of origin, sequenced in a study of monozygotic twins with inflammatory bowel disease. From its re-call of the 5' RACE reads, TCRdb lists each CDR3 protein once, without DNA. This repertoire includes some 330,000 distinct CDR3 sequences. The sample was blood. The receptor source for this set is a human donor with ulcerative colitis or Crohn's disease, or a healthy co-twin of an affected twin (not recorded which).

This chain joins TRBV12-3 or TRBV12-4 and TRBJ2-4. The CDR3 spans 13 residues. This CDR3 reads CASSFWQSNIQYF.

The V call is TRBV18, the J call TRBJ2-4; without DNA, the TCRdb call of TRBD2 cannot be checked. CDR3 length: 20 residues. The germline V gene encodes CDR1 KGHSH and CDR2 LQKENI. This CDR3 reads CASSPYGRGEGGPAKNIQYF.

The chain recombines TRBV12-3 or TRBV12-4 with TRBJ1-2; TCRdb's assignment of TRBD1 cannot be checked, as there is no DNA. The CDR3 consists of 13 residues. Here the CDR3 reads CASSETGTSGYTF.

The V gene is TRBV6-1, the J gene TRBJ2-2; the D call of TRBD1 rests on TCRdb alone, since no DNA is present to check it. This CDR3 region has 16 residues. The V gene's germline CDR1 is MNHNS and CDR2 SASEGT. The CDR3: CASTPRTGGASGELFF.

The V gene is TRBV30, the J gene TRBJ2-3; the TCRdb D gene call, TRBD2, has no DNA to confirm it. The germline gives CDR1 GTSNPN, CDR2 SVGIG (reference sequence). This CDR3 has 16 residues. CDR3 in amino acids: CAWSVMSGVDTDTQYF.

The rearrangement joins TRBV18 to TRBJ2-1; there is no DNA to check the TCRdb D call of TRBD1. This CDR3 has 18 amino acids. Germline V gene sequence: CDR1 KGHSH, CDR2 LQKENI. Here the CDR3 reads CASSPPNTRVRGPNEQFF.